A selection of T cell receptor beta chains follows, all from one sample in a study of blood T cells in healthy people across ages. TCRdb independently ran MiXCR on the 5' RACE reads; one entry per CDR3 protein. The sample records 250,000 to 300,000 distinct CDR3 sequences, 25% to 30% being singletons. The sequencing input was blood. These receptors all come from a woman in her 70s in good health. Each CDR3 is given with its conserved first and last residue. Fields, in order: clone size, V gene, D gene, J gene, CDR3 protein, CDR3 DNA. D genes are given only for firm matches. Size tells how often a clone was seen (once, few, many) or the class of an expanded clone, and some rows leave it out.

few	TRBV20-1	NA	TRBJ2-3	CSARVVEGTDTQYF	TGCAGTGCTAGAGTCGTGGAAGGTACCGATACGCAGTATTTT
few	TRBV20-1	NA	TRBJ2-3	CSASIAADTQYF	TGCAGTGCTAGTATAGCCGCAGATACGCAGTATTTT
NA	TRBV7-2	NA	TRBJ2-1	CASSLVRGTEQFF	TGTGCCAGCAGCTTAGTCAGGGGCACTGAGCAGTTCTTC
NA	TRBV5-1	NA	TRBJ2-7	CASSSLGRAGEQYF	TGCGCCAGCAGCTCTTTGGGCAGGGCAGGCGAGCAGTACTTC
NA	TRBV7-8	NA	TRBJ2-5	CASSVGTSETQYF	TGTGCCAGCAGCGTCGGGACCTCGGAGACCCAGTACTTC
NA	TRBV3-1	NA	TRBJ2-1	CASSQLGSTAYNEQFF	TGTGCCAGCAGCCAACTTGGGAGTACCGCCTACAATGAGCAGTTCTTC
NA	TRBV28	NA	TRBJ2-5	CASSLGGHSQETQYF	TGTGCCAGCAGTTTAGGAGGGCATTCCCAAGAGACCCAGTACTTC
NA	TRBV11-2	TRBD2	TRBJ2-2	CASSPRGLAGITGELFF	TGTGCCAGCAGCCCGCGAGGACTAGCGGGAATTACCGGGGAGCTGTTTTTT
NA	TRBV20-1	TRBD2	TRBJ2-1	CSASSSGRALGNEQFF	TGCAGTGCTAGCTCTAGCGGGAGGGCCCTAGGCAATGAGCAGTTCTTC
many	TRBV5-1	TRBD1	TRBJ2-5	CASSSGQGAQETQYF	TGCGCCAGCAGCTCAGGACAGGGGGCACAAGAGACCCAGTACTTC
many	TRBV29-1	TRBD2	TRBJ2-3	CSGAGGSRDTQYF	TGCAGCGGAGCGGGAGGATCGAGAGATACGCAGTATTTT
NA	TRBV11-2	NA	TRBJ2-3	CASSSLGVGTDTQYF	TGTGCCAGCAGCTCATTAGGGGTCGGGACTGATACGCAGTATTTT
few	TRBV20-1	TRBD2	TRBJ2-7	CSAGLAGEYEQYF	TGCAGTGCAGGACTAGCGGGGGAGTACGAGCAGTACTTC
NA	TRBV20-1	NA	TRBJ2-4	CSAASLEEKNIQYF	TGCAGTGCCGCATCTCTAGAAGAGAAAAACATTCAGTACTTC
few	TRBV2	NA	TRBJ2-2	CASKGLKDTGELFF	TGTGCGTCCAAGGGACTCAAGGACACCGGGGAGCTGTTTTTT
NA	TRBV4-2	NA	TRBJ2-7	CASSSGGLADPYEQYF	TGTGCCAGCAGCTCCGGGGGGCTAGCGGACCCCTACGAGCAGTACTTC
NA	TRBV5-1	TRBD1	TRBJ1-1	CASSPDRAYLSTEAFF	TGCGCCAGCAGTCCGGACAGGGCCTACCTCAGCACTGAAGCTTTCTTT
few	TRBV20-1	NA	TRBJ1-3	CSADSRTALRDQGNTIYF	TGCAGTGCTGACAGCCGGACAGCCCTCCGGGACCAAGGAAACACCATATATTTT
NA	TRBV5-1	NA	TRBJ1-5	CASSMDTNQPQHF	TGCGCCAGCAGTATGGACACAAATCAGCCCCAGCATTTT
NA	TRBV29-1	TRBD1	TRBJ2-7	CSVSGQVPGEQYF	TGCAGCGTGTCCGGACAGGTCCCGGGAGAGCAGTACTTC
NA	TRBV28	TRBD1	TRBJ2-7	CASSSYNGQGKAF	TGTGCCAGCAGTTCCTATAACGGACAGGGGAAAGCCTTC
NA	TRBV6-2/TRBV6-3	NA	TRBJ2-5	CASSYSKSGETQYF	TGTGCCAGCAGTTACTCGAAGTCAGGGGAGACCCAGTACTTC
few	TRBV29-1	NA	TRBJ1-2	CSVANGAGGHGYTF	TGCAGCGTTGCGAATGGGGCGGGTGGCCATGGCTACACCTTC